This passage covers 32 T cell receptor beta chains from one sample sequenced in a study of CD8+CD57+ T cells in acquired aplastic anemia. Both TCR beta VDJ combination and CDR3 sequence profiling were carried out. Genomic DNA was the template for this profiling. A single record per CDR3 protein comes from TCRdb applying MiXCR to the reads. The table includes 250,000 to 350,000 distinct CDR3 sequences, 45% to 70% detected once. The material sequenced was sorted CD4+, CD8+, or CD8+CD57+ T cells (not recorded which) from PBMCs. These receptors originate from a human donor with severe aplastic anemia or a healthy control (not recorded which).

The V gene is TRBV2, the J gene TRBJ1-6; TRBD1 matches 9 bases. This CDR3 region has 13 residues. The J segment lost 7 bases and the V segment lost 7 bases, leaving 2 bases of the junction unmatched. Germline assignment: CDR1 SNHLY and CDR2 FYNNEI. For the CDR3, the DNA is TGTGCCAGCATAGGGACAGGGAATTCACCCCTCCACTTT. It is translated as CASIGTGNSPLHF.

This clonotype appeared a few times. This chain connects TRBV20-1 to TRBJ2-7; possible D gene TRBD1, 6 bases. Looked up from germline, CDR1 is DFQATT and CDR2 is SNEGSKA (reference sequence). This CDR3 contains 12 residues. The V end was cut by 3 bases, the J end by 4 bases, with 10 bases between. The CDR3 region is CSASETGYEQYF. In DNA form, the CDR3 reads TGCAGTGCTAGTGAGACAGGTTACGAGCAGTACTTC.

V usage is TRBV19 and J usage is TRBJ1-2; 7 nucleotides align to TRBD1. The CDR3 spans 13 residues. The junction had 12 bases not matched to a gene; V was cut back by 4 bases and J by 13 bases. CDR1 is LNHDA, CDR2 SQIVND, per germline (reference sequence). The CDR3 sequence is CASSTTGFVGSTF. The CDR3 bases are TGTGCCAGTAGTACGACAGGGTTTGTCGGTAGCACCTTC.

Note on this clonotype: Its ends do not fully match the called genes, so a read error is possible. CDR3 in DNA: TGTGCCAGCAGTGAAGACAGGGTGGACGGAAACGCCATATATTTT. Encoded protein: CASSEDRVDGNAIYF. The V gene is TRBV2, the J gene TRBJ1-3; the D gene is possibly TRBD1 (6 bases). CDR1 SNHLY and CDR2 FYNNEI come from the germline V gene. The CDR3 is 15 amino acids. The full variable domain, rest sourced from reference TRBV2 and TRBJ1-3, is EPEVTQTPSHQVTQMGQEVILRCVPISNHLYFYWYRQILGQKVEFLVSFYNNEISEKSEIFDDQFSVERPDGSNFTLKIRSTKLEDSAMYFCASSEDRVDGNAIYFGEGSWLTVV.

As to this clonotype: Relative to the germline gene, one junction end is altered; a read error may explain this. This sequence joins TRBV7-3 and TRBJ1-2, with D perhaps TRBD1 (5 bases). CDR3 length: 14 residues. Germline V gene data show CDR1 as SGHTA and CDR2 as FQGTGA. The CDR3 nucleotides read TGCGCCAGCAGCCCGACAGTCGCTAACTATGGCTACACCTTC. Protein sequence: CASSPTVANYGYTF.

The CDR3 nucleotides read TGCGCCAGCCGGGACGGAGGAACCAAAAACATTCAGTACTTC. The encoded protein is CASRDGGTKNIQYF. The V gene is TRBV4-3, the J gene TRBJ2-4; perhaps D is TRBD1 or TRBD2 (5 bases each). V lost 8 bases, J lost 2 bases, and 13 bases lay in between. The germline CDR1 and CDR2 sequences are LGHNA and YSLEER. The CDR3 sequence is 14 residues long.

The rearrangement links TRBV7-3 to TRBJ1-6, with 7 bases identical to TRBD1. The germline CDR1 and CDR2 sequences are SGHTA and FQGTGA. The ends lost 4 bases at V and 10 bases at J; junction bases unmatched: 13. The CDR3 spans 16 residues. The CDR3 coding sequence is TGTGCCAGCAGCTCCCTCGGGGACAGTGTTGGGTCACCCCTCCACTTT. As protein: CASSSLGDSVGSPLHF.

This clonotype was observed a few times. The chain combines TRBV7-2 with TRBJ1-2; 11 nucleotides match TRBD1. The V and J ends lost 1 base and 7 bases, in that order; junction bases with no gene match: 8. Germline CDR1 is SGHTA and CDR2 is FQGNSA. The CDR3 has 16 residues. CDR3 sequence: CASSLGGDRGGTGYTF. The CDR3 DNA sequence: TGTGCCAGCAGCTTAGGTGGGGACAGGGGGGGAACTGGCTACACCTTC. Full variable domain (rest looked up from reference TRBV7-2 and TRBJ1-2): GAGVSQSPSNKVTEKGKDVELRCDPISGHTALYWYRQSLGQGLEFLIYFQGNSAPDKSGLPSDRFSAERTGGSVSTLTIQRTQQEDSAVYLCASSLGGDRGGTGYTFGSGTRLTVV.

This clonotype was seen repeatedly, ten times or more. This chain joins TRBV4-2 and TRBJ2-2; 8 bases align to TRBD1. Looked up from germline, CDR1 is LGHNA and CDR2 is YNFKEQ. The V gene end was trimmed by 1 base and the J gene end by 9 bases; junction bases not matched to a gene: 1. This CDR3 contains 13 residues. The CDR3 DNA reads TGTGCCAGCAGCCAAGCCAGGGGGCGGGAGCTGTTTTTT. Its translation is CASSQARGRELFF.

This clonotype was picked up a small number of times. J is TRBJ2-1 and V is TRBV7-6; a possible D gene is TRBD1 (6 bases). Trimming left V 3 bases short and J 5 bases short, with 14 bases between. From germline, CDR1 is SGHVS and CDR2 FNYEAQ. The length of the CDR3 is 15 residues. In DNA, the CDR3 is TGTGCCAGCAGCTTCACAGGGAAACCTGACAATGAGCAGTTCTTC. Its translation: CASSFTGKPDNEQFF.

The chain joins TRBV5-6 to TRBJ2-1, with a tentative D call TRBD1 (5 bases). V shed 0 bases and J shed 3 bases, with 13 bases lying between them. This CDR3 spans 16 amino acids. The V gene's germline CDR1 is SGHDT and CDR2 YYEEEE. This chain's CDR3 is CASSLGVGAGYNEQFF. For the CDR3, the DNA is TGTGCCAGCAGCTTGGGGGTAGGGGCAGGCTACAATGAGCAGTTCTTC.

The genes are TRBV6-5 and TRBJ1-1; D is perhaps TRBD1 (5 bases). This CDR3 has 13 residues. Between the trimmed V and J ends, which lost 8 bases and 6 bases, there was a span of 16 bases. The germline gives CDR1 MNHEY, CDR2 SVGAGI. CDR3 protein: CASQQDGGAEAFF. The CDR3, as DNA: TGTGCCAGCCAACAAGACGGGGGGGCTGAAGCTTTCTTT.

This clonotype was seen ten or more times. The chain couples TRBV20-1 to TRBJ1-1, with 8 bases that match TRBD1. CDR3 length: 16 amino acids. J was trimmed by 1 base and V by 1 base; bases with no gene match: 8. The germline V gene encodes CDR1 DFQATT and CDR2 SNEGSKA (reference sequence). CDR3 loop: CSARGGQGWANTEAFF. CDR3 DNA sequence: TGCAGTGCTAGAGGTGGACAGGGTTGGGCGAACACTGAAGCTTTCTTT.

CDR3 coding DNA: TGTGCCAGCAGCTTTCGAGTCGACACAGATACGCAGTATTTT. It specifies CASSFRVDTDTQYF. The chain joins TRBV7-9 to TRBJ2-3; D call uncertain. This CDR3 has 14 residues. Deletions cut 3 bases from V and 2 bases from J, with 9 bases between. Per germline, CDR1 SEHNR and CDR2 FQNEAQ (reference sequence). Based on the CDR3 plus reference TRBV7-9 and TRBJ2-3, the full variable domain is DTGVSQNPRHKITKRGQNVTFRCDPISEHNRLYWYRQTLGQGPEFLTYFQNEAQLEKSRLLSDRFSAERPKGSFSTLEIQRTEQGDSAMYLCASSFRVDTDTQYFGPGTRLTVL.

The chain links TRBV20-1 to TRBJ2-2; D ambiguous. CDR1 is DFQATT and CDR2 is SNEGSKA in the germline V gene (reference sequence). Trimming removed 5 bases at V and 8 bases at J, with 18 bases between. The CDR3 sequence is 14 residues long. This CDR3 is CSARGATISGELFF. For the CDR3, the DNA is TGCAGTGCTCGTGGCGCGACAATAAGTGGGGAGCTGTTTTTT.

This clonotype has ten or more counts. V and J are TRBV7-2 and TRBJ1-1; D call uncertain. The CDR3 totals 14 residues. Trimming removed 5 bases from V and 1 base from J, with 11 bases in between. CDR1 and CDR2 from the germline V gene are SGHTA and FQGNSA. The CDR3, as DNA: TGTGCCAGCAGCCAGTTCGGAGGGAACACTGAAGCTTTCTTT. Translated, it gives CASSQFGGNTEAFF.

This clonotype was seen at least ten times. The genes are TRBV20-1 and TRBJ2-5; D may be TRBD1 or TRBD2 (5 bases each). Deletions cut 5 bases from V and 7 bases from J, with 26 bases between. Germline lookup yields CDR1 DFQATT and CDR2 SNEGSKA (reference sequence). This CDR3 is built from 16 residues. CDR3 nucleotide sequence: TGCAGTGCTGCCAAAGCCGGGACCGGGGCCCGACGGACCCAGTACTTC. Amino acids: CSAAKAGTGARRTQYF.

As concerns this clonotype: A junction end diverges from the germline sequence, so it may reflect a read error. V and J are TRBV7-7 and TRBJ1-6; 12 bases fit TRBD1. This CDR3 is 16 amino acids long. Germline-derived CDR1 and CDR2 are SSHAT and FNYEAQ (reference sequence). Here the CDR3 reads CASSWGTGGKDSPLHF. The CDR3 DNA reads TGTGCTAGCAGCTGGGGGACAGGGGGCAAGGATTCACCCCTCCACTTT.

The chain links TRBV5-5 to TRBJ2-5; D is perhaps TRBD2 (6 bases). This CDR3 region has 14 residues. From germline, CDR1 is SGHKS and CDR2 YYEKEE (reference sequence). The V and J ends lost 4 bases and 1 base respectively, with 11 bases between them. This CDR3 is CASSQFGSQETQYF. CDR3 nucleotide sequence: TGTGCCAGCAGCCAGTTCGGGAGCCAAGAGACCCAGTACTTC. Drawing the rest from reference TRBV5-5 and TRBJ2-5, the complete variable domain is DAGVTQSPTHLIKTRGQQVTLRCSPISGHKSVSWYQQVLGQGPQFIFQYYEKEERGRGNFPDRFSARQFPNYSSELNVNALLLGDSALYLCASSQFGSQETQYFGPGTRLLVL.

This chain links TRBV2 with TRBJ1-2; no clear D gene. The CDR3 length is 13 residues. CDR1 and CDR2 (germline): SNHLY, FYNNEI. Trimming pared 5 bases from V and 5 bases from J, leaving 12 bases between. CDR3 loop: CASSYDRNYGYTF. The CDR3 coding sequence is TGTGCCAGCAGTTACGACCGGAATTATGGCTACACCTTC. Full variable domain (rest looked up from reference TRBV2 and TRBJ1-2): EPEVTQTPSHQVTQMGQEVILRCVPISNHLYFYWYRQILGQKVEFLVSFYNNEISEKSEIFDDQFSVERPDGSNFTLKIRSTKLEDSAMYFCASSYDRNYGYTFGSGTRLTVV.

The chain uses TRBV6-5 and TRBJ1-6; D unclear. The CDR3 is made up of 14 amino acids. Trimming removed 6 bases from V and 10 bases from J, with 16 bases in between. Germline CDR1 is MNHEY and CDR2 is SVGAGI. CDR3 DNA: TGTGCCAGCAGGCCCGATGGGCGGAGATCACCCCTCCACTTT. Translated: CASRPDGRRSPLHF.

Turning to this clonotype: A much larger clone is a single base away; this may be a read error. The chain has TRBV5-4 and TRBJ2-2; 9 bases align to TRBD1. This CDR3 contains 16 residues. Per the germline V gene, CDR1 is SGHNT and CDR2 is YYREEE (reference sequence). CDR3 region: CAGSGRDRVDTGELFF. CDR3 nucleotides: TGTGCCGGCAGCGGCCGGGACAGGGTGGACACCGGGGAGCTGTTTTTT.

The chain joins TRBV19 to TRBJ1-5; no reliable D call. CDR3 length: 14 residues. Trimming pared 2 bases from V and 1 base from J, leaving 6 bases between. Germline V CDR1 and CDR2: LNHDA, SQIVND (reference sequence). Here the CDR3 reads CASSIFDSNQPQHF. The CDR3 nucleotides are TGTGCCAGTAGTATATTCGACAGCAATCAGCCCCAGCATTTT.

The V gene is TRBV7-9, the J gene TRBJ1-1; D gene uncertain. The germline gives CDR1 SEHNR, CDR2 FQNEAQ (reference sequence). The CDR3 spans 15 residues. Trimming took 3 bases from V and 1 from J, leaving 12 bases between them. CDR3 loop: CASSLVAGPNTEAFF. Here the CDR3 DNA reads TGTGCCAGCAGCTTGGTGGCAGGCCCGAACACTGAAGCTTTCTTT.

This clonotype was seen repeatedly, ten times or more. The chain uses TRBV6-1 and TRBJ1-1; TRBD1 aligns across 9 bases. Losses at the gene ends were 6 bases for V and 2 bases for J; bases not matched to a gene: 4. CDR1 is MNHNS and CDR2 is SASEGT in the germline V gene. CDR3 size: 14 residues. The CDR3 spells CASRGDRVNTEAFF. The CDR3 nucleotides read TGTGCCAGCAGGGGGGACAGGGTAAACACTGAAGCTTTCTTT.

The rearrangement uses TRBV12-5 and TRBJ2-6; D unresolved. CDR3 length equals 14 residues. Germline-derived CDR1 and CDR2 are LGHNT and FRNRAP. The CDR3 here is CASSLKVGANVLTF. The CDR3 DNA follows: TGTGCCAGCAGTTTAAAGGTGGGGGCCAACGTCCTGACTTTC.

The gene calls are TRBV7-8 and TRBJ2-4; D remains ambiguous. This CDR3 region has 11 residues. V was cut by 5 bases and J by 9 bases, with 8 bases left in between. Germline V gives CDR1 SGHVS, CDR2 FQNEAQ. CDR3 residues: CASSVSGIQYF. The CDR3 DNA sequence: TGTGCCAGCAGCGTCAGTGGCATTCAGTACTTC.

Only one count was recorded for this clonotype. Relative to the germline gene, one junction end is altered; a read error may explain this. The rearrangement uses TRBV7-2 and TRBJ2-6, with 8 bases that match TRBD1. The CDR3 has 18 amino acids. CDR1 and CDR2 (germline): SGHTA, FQGNSA. As DNA, the CDR3 is TGTGCCAGCAGCTTCCGGGACAGGCAAAGCTCTGGGGTCAACGTCCTGACTTTC. Translated: CASSFRDRQSSGVNVLTF.

This clonotype has just a few counts. The DNA for the CDR3 is TGTGCCAGCAGCTTGATGGAAGAGACCCAGTACTTC. This sequence encodes CASSLMEETQYF. The J gene is TRBJ2-5, the V gene TRBV7-9, with unresolved D. The CDR3 runs to 12 residues. Trimming removed 3 bases at V and 3 bases at J, with 5 bases between. Germline CDR1 reads SEHNR; CDR2 reads FQNEAQ (reference sequence).

This clonotype was observed a few times. V and J are TRBV18 and TRBJ1-1, with a weak D call TRBD1 (5 bases). There are 16 residues in the CDR3. Germline V CDR1 and CDR2: KGHSH, LQKENI. V was cut by 0 bases and J by 1 base, with 12 bases left in between. The CDR3: CASSPPALTGNTEAFF. Here the CDR3 DNA reads TGTGCCAGCTCACCACCAGCCCTAACAGGGAACACTGAAGCTTTCTTT.

A note on this clonotype: The junction and the germline gene differ at one end; a read error may be behind it. This sequence joins TRBV10-3 and TRBJ2-7; no clear D gene. Germline-derived CDR1 and CDR2 are ENHRY and SYGVKD. The CDR3 contains 12 residues. The CDR3 nucleotides are TGTGCCAGCAGTGAATGGGCGGCAAAGCAGTACTTC. Its translation: CASSEWAAKQYF.

CDR3 sequence (DNA): TGCAGTGCTGCCGGGACAGTAGAAGAGACCCAGCATTTT. Translation gives CSAAGTVEETQHF. The chain couples TRBV20-1 to TRBJ1-5; 7 bases map to TRBD1. The CDR3 has 13 residues. V lost 5 bases, J lost 11 bases, and 12 bases stayed unmatched. CDR1 and CDR2 from the germline V gene are DFQATT and SNEGSKA (reference sequence).